Listed here are 27 T cell receptor beta chains from one sample, sequenced in a study of blood T cell repertoires in COVID-19 (dated by TCRdb to about 2020). Libraries came from the immunoSEQ multiplex PCR assay. TCRdb carries this immuneACCESS record with in-frame sequences only. Its versions omit some clonotypes, under half of them owing to an unresolved V gene in the studies checked, with the rest unexplained. In all, the sample holds 190,000 or so clones, and 78% of those were seen once. The top ten hold 2.5% to 3.5% of the sample. The sequenced sample consisted of peripheral blood. All receptors derive from a woman aged 80 or over with active or convalescent COVID-19.

This clone came up many times. The chain has TRBV28 and TRBJ1-2; D gene uncertain. CDR3 length equals 14 residues. V lost 6 bases and J 2 bases, leaving 13 bases between the germline ends. Per germline, CDR1 MDHEN and CDR2 SYDVKM. In DNA form, the CDR3 reads TGTGCCAGCAGAACCGCAGATTTCAACTATGGCTACACCTTC. Translating gives CASRTADFNYGYTF.

The V gene is TRBV6-4, the J gene TRBJ1-2, with TRBD1 matching over 10 bases. The CDR3 extends over 14 amino acids. After removal of 5 bases from V and 5 bases from J, the junction contained 5 bases not matched to a gene. Per germline, CDR1 MRHNA and CDR2 SNTAGT. CDR3 in amino acids: CASSPDRGPYGYTF. CDR3 nucleotide sequence: TGTGCCAGCAGTCCAGACAGGGGGCCTTATGGCTACACCTTC.

The chain joins TRBV7-8 to TRBJ1-1, with 7 positions matching TRBD1. The CDR3 is made up of 12 amino acids. From germline, CDR1 is SGHVS and CDR2 FQNEAQ. J was trimmed by 10 bases and V by 5 bases; bases with no gene match: 7. The CDR3 DNA is TGTGCCAGCAGCCAGGACAGGTTTAGAGCTTTCTTT. This sequence encodes CASSQDRFRAFF.

This rearrangement joins TRBV3-1 (or the pseudogene TRBV3-2) to TRBJ1-2, with TRBD1 as a possible D gene (6 bases). The CDR3 contains 12 residues. Trimming took off 4 bases at V and 6 bases at J, with 9 bases between the two ends. Germline loops: CDR1 LGHDT, CDR2 YNNKEL (reference sequence). The CDR3 DNA reads TGTGCCAGCAGCCCGGACAGACATGGCTACACCTTC. It specifies CASSPDRHGYTF.

This rearrangement joins TRBV10-3 to TRBJ2-7, with a tentative D call TRBD1 (5 bases). V was trimmed by 0 bases and J by 0 bases, leaving 6 bases between them. The germline gives CDR1 ENHRY, CDR2 SYGVKD. This CDR3 spans 14 amino acids. The CDR3 protein is CAISESGASYEQYF. The CDR3 DNA follows: TGTGCCATCAGTGAGTCAGGGGCCTCCTACGAGCAGTACTTC.

The chain uses TRBV4-3 and TRBJ2-7; 9 positions match TRBD1. The CDR3 covers 15 residues. Germline values: CDR1 LGHNA, CDR2 YSLEER. The V gene end was trimmed by 3 bases and the J gene end by 4 bases; junction bases not matched to a gene: 7. The CDR3 loop is CASSHTGTGRYEQYF. The CDR3, as DNA: TGCGCCAGCAGCCACACCGGGACAGGGAGATACGAGCAGTACTTC.

To note about this clone: Being one base from a much bigger clone, this may be a read error. This sequence joins TRBV7-2 and TRBJ2-2; D is unresolved. The CDR3 length is 13 residues. CDR1 and CDR2 from the germline V gene are SGHTA and FQGNSA. Trimming shortened V by 3 bases and J by 0 bases, and 2 bases separated the two germline ends. The CDR3 reads CASSFTNTGELFF. CDR3 coding DNA: TGTGCCAGCAGCTTCACGAACACCGGGGAGCTGTTTTTT.

This chain connects TRBV7-8 to TRBJ1-2, with unresolved D. V was shortened by 5 bases and J by 4 bases, with 11 bases between the two germline ends. The CDR3 consists of 13 residues. Germline loops: CDR1 SGHVS, CDR2 FQNEAQ. The CDR3 region is CASSPEAGYGYTF. The CDR3 bases are TGTGCCAGCAGCCCAGAGGCGGGCTATGGCTACACCTTC.

The rearrangement joins TRBV28 to TRBJ2-3; TRBD2 matches at 11 bases. The CDR3 length is 18 residues. The germline gives CDR1 MDHEN, CDR2 SYDVKM. V was pared by 2 bases and J by 0 bases, with 7 bases of the junction left unmatched. CDR3 region: CASSLGTSGYTSTDTQYF. In DNA form, the CDR3 reads TGTGCCAGCAGTTTAGGGACTAGCGGATACACTAGCACAGATACGCAGTATTTT.

V gene TRBV28 combines with J gene TRBJ1-3; TRBD1 matches 7 bases. Germline V CDR1 and CDR2: MDHEN, SYDVKM. The trim removed 5 bases at V and 1 base at J, leaving 5 bases unmatched. The CDR3 runs to 15 residues. CDR3 sequence: CASSPPGGSGNTIYF. DNA of the CDR3: TGTGCCAGCAGTCCCCCAGGGGGTTCTGGAAACACCATATATTTT.

This chain's CDR3 is CASSYGYGEGDIQYF. CDR3 coding DNA: TGTGCCAGCAGTTACGGATACGGGGAGGGTGACATTCAGTACTTC. V is TRBV6-5 and J is TRBJ2-4, with 7 positions matching TRBD2. CDR3 length equals 15 residues. Germline V gene data show CDR1 as MNHEY and CDR2 as SVGAGI. V shed 2 bases, J shed 8 bases, and the junction held 9 bases outside the gene matches.

This clone has only a few counts. The germline gene is not matched at one end of the junction; a read error may be the cause. The genes are TRBV15 and TRBJ1-2, with D maybe TRBD1 (5 bases). The CDR3 is made up of 15 amino acids. The germline V gene has CDR1 LNHNV and CDR2 YYDKDF (reference sequence). This CDR3 reads CATGEGGGLIHKYRF. The CDR3 DNA follows: TGTGCCACCGGAGAAGGCGGGGGATTGATCCACAAATACCGCTTC.

This clone was observed a handful of times. DNA of the CDR3: TGCAGCGGAACAGGGATTGATGGCTACACCTTC. Translated, it gives CSGTGIDGYTF. The chain carries TRBV29-1 and TRBJ1-2; a weak D match, TRBD1 (6 bases). Per the germline V gene, CDR1 is SQVTM and CDR2 is ANQGSEA. V was cut by 7 bases and J by 6 bases, with 12 bases left in between. There are 11 residues in the CDR3.

This clone showed up just a few times. This rearrangement joins TRBV12-3 or TRBV12-4 to TRBJ1-2, with D possibly matching TRBD1 (5 bases). The CDR3 spans 12 residues. The ends were cut back, 5 bases at V and 3 bases at J, with 7 bases in the middle. This chain's CDR3 is CASSPRDYGYTF. The CDR3 DNA reads as TGTGCCAGCAGTCCCAGGGACTATGGCTACACCTTC.

The chain is built from TRBV7-9 and TRBJ1-1; 7 bases fit TRBD1. The trim removed 7 bases at V and 0 bases at J, leaving 5 bases unmatched. Germline V CDR1 and CDR2: SEHNR, FQNEAQ (reference sequence). The CDR3 loop spans 14 amino acids. The CDR3 protein is CASNLGQLNTEAFF. CDR3 nucleotides: TGTGCCAGCAACTTGGGACAGCTGAACACTGAAGCTTTCTTT.

This clone came up many times. This chain joins TRBV20-1 and TRBJ2-7; 7 bases match TRBD1. The ends lost 3 bases at V and 0 bases at J; junction bases unmatched: 5. Germline CDR1 is DFQATT and CDR2 is SNEGSKA (reference sequence). The CDR3 has 14 amino acids. The CDR3 nucleotides are TGCAGTGCTAGTGAGGACAGGTACTCCTACGAGCAGTACTTC. Protein sequence: CSASEDRYSYEQYF.

The CDR3, as DNA: TGTGCCAGCAGCTGGGGGCGCTCTGGAAACACCATATATTTT. This codes for CASSWGRSGNTIYF. The chain employs TRBV6-5 and TRBJ1-3; D perhaps matches TRBD1 (6 bases). CDR3 length equals 14 residues. CDR1 and CDR2 from the germline V gene are MNHEY and SVGAGI. Trimming removed 6 bases at V and 0 bases at J, with 9 bases between.

This chain links TRBV7-6 with TRBJ2-3; D unclear. Germline loops: CDR1 SGHVS, CDR2 FNYEAQ. V was cut by 1 base and J by 1 base, with 6 bases left in between. The CDR3 extends over 14 amino acids. The CDR3 sequence: CASSLGARTDTQYF. CDR3 DNA: TGTGCCAGCAGCTTAGGGGCCCGCACAGATACGCAGTATTTT.

This clone occurred a few times. V gene TRBV5-1 combines with J gene TRBJ2-3, with TRBD1 identical over 9 bases. Germline V lookup: CDR1 SGHRS, CDR2 YFSETQ. The ends lost 4 bases at V and 1 base at J; junction bases unmatched: 4. This CDR3 comprises 15 residues. The CDR3 DNA follows: TGCGCCAGCAGCGGCCGGGACAGGGGCACAGATACGCAGTATTTT. It specifies CASSGRDRGTDTQYF.

The genes are TRBV6-5 and TRBJ2-2; D gene unclear. There are 14 residues in the CDR3. Trimming took off 7 bases at V and 1 base at J, with 10 bases between the two ends. CDR1 and CDR2 (germline): MNHEY, SVGAGI. The CDR3 here is CASTQSGNTGELFF. In nucleotides, the CDR3 is TGTGCCAGCACCCAATCAGGGAACACCGGGGAGCTGTTTTTT.

The gene calls are TRBV3-1 (or the pseudogene TRBV3-2) and TRBJ1-6; 11 positions agree with TRBD1. Germline values: CDR1 LGHDT, CDR2 YNNKEL (reference sequence). The CDR3 loop spans 15 amino acids. Unmatched junction bases numbered 6, after V lost 5 bases and J lost 9 bases. CDR3 in DNA: TGTGCCAGCAGCACACGGACAGGGGGCGGTTCACCCCTCCACTTT. Protein product: CASSTRTGGGSPLHF.

The V and J genes are TRBV21-1 and TRBJ2-3; the table's D call of TRBD2 was not tested on the DNA. TRBV21-1 is shown as a pseudogene. The CDR3 extends over 17 amino acids. This chain's CDR3 is CATLGPRRGALRDTQYF. CDR3 sequence (DNA): TGTGCCACCCTAGGTCCGAGGCGGGGGGCCCTCAGGGATACGCAGTATTTT.

V usage is TRBV9 and J usage is TRBJ2-7; 10 bases are shared with TRBD1. Germline values: CDR1 SGDLS, CDR2 YYNGEE. J gave up 4 bases and V 4 bases, and 5 bases lay outside the gene matches. This CDR3 region has 14 residues. The CDR3 nucleotides read TGTGCCAGCAGCTCCGGACAGGGGGGTTACGAGCAGTACTTC. It codes for CASSSGQGGYEQYF. The complete variable domain, with remaining parts taken from reference TRBV9 and TRBJ2-7, reads DSGVTQTPKHLITATGQRVTLRCSPRSGDLSVYWYQQSLDQGLQFLIQYYNGEERAKGNILERFSAQQFPDLHSELNLSSLELGDSALYFCASSSGQGGYEQYFGPGTRLTVT.

This clone appeared a few times. The rearrangement links TRBV7-2 to TRBJ2-7; 11 bases are a match to TRBD1. CDR1 and CDR2 from the germline V gene are SGHTA and FQGNSA. V trimming: 5 bases; J trimming: 1 base; junction bases outside the gene matches: 4. The CDR3 loop spans 15 amino acids. CDR3 loop: CASSRDRGGSYEQYF. In nucleotides, the CDR3 is TGTGCCAGCAGCCGGGACAGGGGGGGGTCCTACGAGCAGTACTTC.

The chain uses TRBV6-5 and TRBJ1-1; weak D call: TRBD1 (5 bases). The CDR3 has 15 amino acids. V was clipped by 11 bases and J by 4 bases, with 23 bases between them. CDR1 is MNHEY, CDR2 SVGAGI, per germline. For the CDR3, the DNA is TGTGCCTGGGACTACACTAACAAGGTTTCCACTGAAGCTTTCTTT. Encoded protein: CAWDYTNKVSTEAFF.

The chain is built from TRBV11-2 and TRBJ2-2, with D hard to call. Trimming removed 1 base at V and 1 base at J, with 4 bases between. Germline V gene data show CDR1 as SGHAT and CDR2 as FQNNGV. This CDR3 contains 14 residues. CDR3 DNA sequence: TGTGCCAGCAGCTTAGCAGGGAACACCGGGGAGCTGTTTTTT. It specifies CASSLAGNTGELFF.

A note on this clone: This specimen includes other DNA sequences encoding the same CDR3. The J gene is TRBJ2-3, the V gene TRBV28; perhaps TRBD2 as D (5 bases). CDR1 is MDHEN and CDR2 is SYDVKM in the germline V gene. The CDR3 contains 16 residues. Trimming pared 5 bases from V and 0 bases from J, leaving 15 bases between. CDR3 loop: CASSPRTGKSTDTQYF. Here the CDR3 DNA reads TGTGCCAGCAGTCCCCGGACGGGAAAGAGCACAGATACGCAGTATTTT.